The rows below give T cell receptor beta chains drawn from one sample of a study of T-cell memory formation after mild COVID-19. MiXCR, applied by TCRdb to the 5' RACE reads, yields one record per CDR3 protein. This sample has some 450,000 distinct CDR3 sequences; 18% occur once, and the top ten carry 20% to 25%. Material: PBMCs or a T cell subset sorted from them (not recorded which). Receptors originate from a man aged 18 to 29 who had mild COVID-19 (a few samples of this study predate the infection). Cell type and time point are not known. CDR3s include the opening cysteine and the closing phenylalanine or tryptophan. D genes are given only for firm matches. Some rows have no size entry. The others give once, few or many, or a class for an expanded clone.

NA	TRBV3-1	NA	TRBJ1-3	CASSQGTRTGNTIYF	TGTGCCAGCAGCCAAGGGACAAGGACTGGAAACACCATATATTTT
few	TRBV6-5	NA	TRBJ1-4	CASSYGGRANEKLFF	TGTGCCAGCAGTTACGGAGGAAGAGCCAATGAAAAACTGTTTTTT
few	TRBV20-1	NA	TRBJ1-1	CSAANRVNTEAFF	TGCAGTGCTGCTAACAGGGTGAACACTGAAGCTTTCTTT
few	TRBV29-1	NA	TRBJ2-3	CSVLDSTDTQYF	TGCAGCGTATTGGACAGCACAGATACGCAGTATTTT
NA	TRBV7-7	NA	TRBJ2-3	CASSREGTDTQYF	TGTGCCAGCAGCAGAGAGGGGACAGATACGCAGTATTTT
few	TRBV7-8	NA	TRBJ1-1	CASSLDIRVSMNTEAFF	TGTGCCAGCAGCTTAGATATCAGGGTATCGATGAACACTGAAGCTTTCTTT
NA	TRBV7-2	TRBD2	TRBJ2-5	CASSLALRSGGQETQYF	TGTGCCAGCAGCTTAGCCCTTCGTAGCGGGGGGCAAGAGACCCAGTACTTC
NA	TRBV7-3	TRBD2	TRBJ2-1	CASSWVAGSSYNEQFF	TGTGCCAGCAGTTGGGTAGCGGGGAGCTCCTACAATGAGCAGTTCTTC
NA	TRBV10-3	NA	TRBJ2-1	CAISEAGSNEQFF	TGTGCCATCAGTGAGGCAGGGAGCAATGAGCAGTTCTTC
NA	TRBV11-1	TRBD1	TRBJ2-1	CASSLPGQGPEQFF	TGTGCCAGCAGCTTACCGGGACAGGGTCCTGAGCAGTTCTTC
few	TRBV7-2	TRBD2	TRBJ2-5	CASSLAGQRGLETQYF	TGTGCCAGCAGCTTAGCGGGCCAGCGGGGGTTAGAGACCCAGTACTTC
NA	TRBV5-5	NA	TRBJ1-5	CASSQRGQLREPQHF	TGTGCCAGCAGTCAGCGGGGTCAACTTAGGGAGCCCCAGCATTTT
few	TRBV18	NA	TRBJ1-5	CASSPDVNQPQHF	TGTGCCAGCTCACCCGATGTGAATCAGCCCCAGCATTTT
NA	TRBV5-1	NA	TRBJ1-5	CASSLIGDSNQPQHF	TGCGCCAGCAGCTTAATAGGGGATAGCAATCAGCCCCAGCATTTT
NA	TRBV7-2	TRBD2	TRBJ2-1	CASSFRGGAGGWFF	TGTGCCAGCAGCTTTAGGGGCGGAGCCGGGGGGTGGTTCTTC
NA	TRBV6-5	NA	TRBJ1-2	CASTPTPRIYGYTF	TGTGCCAGCACCCCAACTCCACGTATCTATGGCTACACCTTC
few	TRBV9	TRBD1	TRBJ2-2	CASSVGVLGTGDTGELFF	TGTGCCAGCAGCGTAGGAGTCCTCGGGACAGGGGACACCGGGGAGCTGTTTTTT
few	TRBV6-2/TRBV6-3	NA	TRBJ2-3	CASSYRRGLDTQYF	TGTGCCAGCAGTTACCGGCGGGGATTAGATACGCAGTATTTT
few	TRBV5-6	NA	TRBJ1-2	CASSLYGANYGYTF	TGTGCCAGCAGCTTGTACGGGGCTAACTATGGCTACACCTTC
many	TRBV11-2	NA	TRBJ1-2	CASSLIQWGANYGYTF	TGTGCCAGCAGCTTAATTCAATGGGGCGCTAACTATGGCTACACCTTC
NA	TRBV7-2	NA	TRBJ1-2	CASSARPGVQYSNYGYTF	TGTGCCAGCAGCGCACGACCAGGGGTTCAGTACTCTAACTATGGCTACACCTTC
NA	TRBV7-2	TRBD1	TRBJ2-1	CASSLGLPGQYNEQFF	TGTGCCAGCAGCTTAGGGCTTCCGGGACAGTACAATGAGCAGTTCTTC
NA	TRBV5-1	NA	TRBJ2-1	CASSLSPGGYNEQFF	TGCGCCAGCAGCTTGTCCCCGGGCGGCTACAATGAGCAGTTCTTC
NA	TRBV29-1	NA	TRBJ2-2	CSVEDRETGELFF	TGCAGCGTTGAAGATCGGGAGACCGGGGAGCTGTTTTTT
NA	TRBV6-5	NA	TRBJ2-2	CASSYSRAGELFF	TGTGCCAGCAGTTACAGCCGGGCTGGGGAGCTGTTTTTT
NA	TRBV20-1	TRBD1	TRBJ2-5	CSANTGVGTQYF	TGCAGTGCGAATACAGGGGTAGGGACCCAGTACTTC
many	TRBV5-1	TRBD1	TRBJ2-5	CASSLGTGQETQYF	TGCGCCAGCAGCTTGGGGACAGGGCAAGAGACCCAGTACTTC
few	TRBV7-9	NA	TRBJ1-2	CASSPTQGPLRYGYTF	TGTGCCAGCAGCCCTACCCAAGGTCCCCTACGCTATGGCTACACCTTC
many	TRBV6-4	TRBD1	TRBJ2-3	CASSDGTGADTQYF	TGTGCCAGCAGTGACGGGACAGGGGCAGATACGCAGTATTTT
few	TRBV29-1	NA	TRBJ1-5	CSVSWGSSGNQPQHF	TGCAGCGTTTCCTGGGGGTCGTCGGGCAATCAGCCCCAGCATTTT
many	TRBV9	NA	TRBJ2-3	CASSVGGSTDTQYF	TGCGCCAGCAGCGTCGGTGGGTCCACAGATACGCAGTATTTT
few	TRBV6-2/TRBV6-3	NA	TRBJ1-5	CASRRDAYSNQPQHF	TGTGCCAGCAGGAGGGACGCTTATAGCAATCAGCCCCAGCATTTT
NA	TRBV4-3	NA	TRBJ2-3	CASSPRRISTDTQYF	TGCGCCAGCAGCCCGCGGCGGATTAGCACAGATACGCAGTATTTT
NA	TRBV12-3/TRBV12-4	NA	TRBJ1-5	CASSFLSGNQPQHF	TGTGCCAGCAGTTTCCTTTCTGGCAATCAGCCCCAGCATTTT
NA	TRBV5-1	TRBD1	TRBJ2-5	CASSPLIGQGETQYF	TGCGCCAGCAGCCCGTTAATAGGACAGGGAGAGACCCAGTACTTC
NA	TRBV20-1	NA	TRBJ1-1	CSARGRGLSEAFF	TGCAGTGCTAGGGGCAGGGGCCTCTCTGAAGCTTTCTTT
few	TRBV27	TRBD1	TRBJ2-7	CASSWSGQAYEQYF	TGTGCCAGCAGTTGGTCGGGACAGGCCTACGAGCAGTACTTC
NA	TRBV11-2	NA	TRBJ2-2	CASTKTHEPLAGELFF	TGTGCCAGCACCAAAACCCACGAACCGTTGGCCGGGGAGCTGTTTTTT
few	TRBV7-2	TRBD1	TRBJ1-2	CASSLVGDSYGYTF	TGTGCCAGCAGCTTGGTAGGGGACAGTTATGGCTACACCTTC
NA	TRBV10-3	NA	TRBJ2-6	CAIRPGQGSSGANVLTF	TGTGCCATCAGGCCGGGGCAGGGAAGCTCTGGGGCCAACGTCCTGACTTTC
few	TRBV9	NA	TRBJ1-1	CASRETGNTEAFF	TGTGCCAGCAGAGAAACAGGGAACACTGAAGCTTTCTTT
few	TRBV12-3/TRBV12-4	NA	TRBJ1-5	CASSLQGGLNQPQHF	TGTGCCAGCAGTTTGCAGGGAGGGCTCAATCAGCCCCAGCATTTT
few	TRBV5-4	TRBD2	TRBJ2-2	CASRGREGTGELFF	TGTGCCAGCAGGGGCAGGGAGGGAACCGGGGAGCTGTTTTTT
NA	TRBV7-2	TRBD1	TRBJ1-2	CASSSSLQGAFGYTF	TGTGCCAGCAGCTCTTCCCTACAGGGGGCTTTTGGCTACACCTTC
few	TRBV28	NA	TRBJ1-1	CASSLGRYTEAFF	TGTGCCAGCAGTCTCGGACGGTACACTGAAGCTTTCTTT